This T cell receptor beta chain was sequenced in a study of blood T cell repertoires in COVID-19. Study context: Sources were T cells, B-cell-depleted T cells, or PBMCs; the material itself was cDNA or gDNA.

Per the authors' pipeline: Estimated nucleated cell counts came from reference gene primer amplification. Profiled with immunoSEQ multiplex PCR; TCRdb holds only in-frame clones, not every one. V and J calls and clone size are those listed in that table; D and trimming were worked out from the DNA. The sample includes roughly 340,000 clones, under 95% of them seen just once. This CDR3 contains 15 residues. Between the trimmed V and J ends, which lost 2 bases and 0 bases, there was a span of 10 bases. Germline V gene data show CDR1 as LNHDA and CDR2 as SQIVND (reference sequence). This chain uses TRBV19 with TRBJ1-2; D remains ambiguous. This receptor was taken from a woman in her late teens or twenties who had recovered from COVID-19. The sequencing input was peripheral blood. CDR3 loop: CASSIRGETNYGYTF. CDR3 in DNA: TGTGCCAGTAGTATACGCGGGGAGACTAACTATGGCTACACCTTC.